A single sample is the source of the 12 T cell receptor beta chains below, sequenced in a study of sequential checkpoint blockade in melanoma. Treatment noted: randomized to nivolumab then ipilimumab (arm A) or the reverse (arm B). TCRdb's copy holds only in-frame clones and misses some; the assay was immunoSEQ multiplex PCR. In the table there are approximately 31,000 clones, 75% to 90% of which are singletons. The specimen was CD8+ T cells sorted from blood (inferred from file names), collected from a patient given nivolumab and ipilimumab in sequence. The receptors here all came from a human donor with melanoma.

This sequence joins TRBV11-2 and TRBJ2-7; 9 nucleotides agree with TRBD2. Germline-derived CDR1 and CDR2 are SGHAT and FQNNGV. The CDR3 covers 15 residues. J gave up 5 bases and V 7 bases, and 12 bases lay outside the gene matches. CDR3 coding DNA: TGTGCCAGCACCGACGGCGGGGGGGCCCTCCACGAGCAGTACTTC. This codes for CASTDGGGALHEQYF.

This clone was seen just once. The rearrangement links TRBV9 to TRBJ1-2, with TRBD1 matching 9 bases. Trimming took 3 bases from V and 3 from J; bases not matched to a gene: 6. The CDR3 sequence is 15 residues long. Germline V CDR1 and CDR2: SGDLS, YYNGEE. Written as DNA, the CDR3 is TGTGCCAGCAGCGCTGGGGACAGGGTGGACTATGGCTACACCTTC. Translated: CASSAGDRVDYGYTF.

The chain links TRBV6-5 to TRBJ1-2; TRBD1 matches 11 bases. After removal of 2 bases from V and 6 bases from J, the junction contained 8 bases not matched to a gene. CDR3 length equals 16 residues. CDR1 is MNHEY, CDR2 SVGAGI, per germline. The CDR3: CASSYTRTGGGDGYTF. CDR3 DNA sequence: TGTGCCAGCAGTTACACAAGGACAGGGGGCGGTGATGGCTACACCTTC.

The chain couples TRBV7-8 to TRBJ1-5; 10 bases fit TRBD1. This CDR3 spans 18 amino acids. CDR1 and CDR2 (germline): SGHVS, FQNEAQ. The trim removed 2 bases at V and 1 base at J, leaving 8 bases unmatched. The CDR3 loop is CASSLWRAGQGSNQPQHF. In DNA, the CDR3 is TGTGCCAGCAGCTTATGGCGTGCGGGACAGGGGAGCAATCAGCCCCAGCATTTT.

The chain combines TRBV6-5 with TRBJ2-7; 9 bases are a match to TRBD2. Trimming at V came to 0 bases and at J to 0 bases, leaving 3 bases not matched to a gene. Germline loops: CDR1 MNHEY, CDR2 SVGAGI. The CDR3 extends over 16 amino acids. The CDR3 spells CASSYSSGSVSYEQYF. The DNA for the CDR3 is TGTGCCAGCAGTTACTCTAGCGGGAGTGTCTCCTACGAGCAGTACTTC.

This chain uses TRBV4-3 with TRBJ2-7; 10 positions match TRBD1. CDR1 is LGHNA, CDR2 YSLEER, per germline. V lost 0 bases, J lost 3 bases, and 2 bases stayed unmatched. The CDR3 covers 15 residues. The CDR3, as DNA: TGCGCCAGCAGCCAAGATGGGACAGGGGACTACGAGCAGTACTTC. Residues: CASSQDGTGDYEQYF.

The chain carries TRBV2 and TRBJ2-1, with a tentative D call TRBD1 (5 bases). The CDR3 spans 15 residues. Germline loops: CDR1 SNHLY, CDR2 FYNNEI. Trimming shortened V by 6 bases and J by 0 bases, and 12 bases separated the two germline ends. The CDR3 sequence is CASSDSPSSYNEQFF. The DNA of the CDR3 is TGTGCCAGCAGCGACAGCCCCAGCTCCTACAATGAGCAGTTCTTC. Full variable domain (remainder filled in from reference TRBV2 and TRBJ2-1): EPEVTQTPSHQVTQMGQEVILRCVPISNHLYFYWYRQILGQKVEFLVSFYNNEISEKSEIFDDQFSVERPDGSNFTLKIRSTKLEDSAMYFCASSDSPSSYNEQFFGPGTRLTVL.

The chain carries TRBV2 and TRBJ2-7; TRBD1 aligns across 7 bases. The length of the CDR3 is 17 residues. CDR1 and CDR2 (germline): SNHLY, FYNNEI. With V trimmed by 1 base and J by 5 bases, 14 bases remained unmatched. DNA for the CDR3: TGTGCCAGCAGTGAAGAGGGGGCGGCACTGCCCGGGAACGAGCAGTACTTC. It specifies CASSEEGAALPGNEQYF.

This chain joins TRBV30 and TRBJ2-2; 8 nucleotides line up with TRBD2. Losses at the gene ends were 3 bases for V and 3 bases for J; bases not matched to a gene: 3. This CDR3 is built from 14 residues. CDR1 and CDR2 from the germline V gene are GTSNPN and SVGIG (reference sequence). The chain's CDR3 is CAWSVGLDTGELFF. The CDR3 DNA reads TGTGCCTGGAGCGTGGGACTAGACACCGGGGAGCTGTTTTTT. Supplemented by reference TRBV30 and TRBJ2-2, the full variable domain reads SQTIHQWPATLVQPVGSPLSLECTVEGTSNPNLYWYRQAAGRGLQLLFYSVGIGQISSEVPQNLSASRPQDRQFILSSKKLLLSDSGFYLCAWSVGLDTGELFFGEGSRLTVL.

The chain has TRBV4-2 and TRBJ2-1; D possibly corresponds to TRBD2 (6 bases). The V end was cut by 4 bases, the J end by 4 bases, with 20 bases between. From germline, CDR1 is LGHNA and CDR2 YNFKEQ. CDR3 length: 17 amino acids. CDR3 nucleotides: TGTGCCAGCAGCCTGACGCTTACCGGGACTTCATACAATGAGCAGTTCTTC. It encodes CASSLTLTGTSYNEQFF.

This clone has a handful of counts. CDR3 sequence reads: CASSYRSAQVETQYF. The CDR3 DNA sequence: TGTGCCAGCAGTTACCGCAGTGCCCAAGTCGAGACCCAGTACTTC. The chain is built from TRBV6-6 and TRBJ2-5; no definite D call. Germline CDR1 and CDR2: MNHNY and SVGAGI (reference sequence). The CDR3 runs 15 residues. V was cut by 2 bases and J by 5 bases, with 15 bases left in between.

The chain joins TRBV28 to TRBJ1-2; D ambiguous. The CDR3 totals 13 residues. The V and J ends lost 6 bases and 4 bases respectively, with 12 bases between them. Germline V gives CDR1 MDHEN, CDR2 SYDVKM. CDR3 in DNA: TGTGCCAGCAGCCCCGGGAGGGTCTATGGCTACACCTTC. This sequence encodes CASSPGRVYGYTF.